This TCR beta chain originates from a study of post-analysis software for immune sequencing data. Study-wide context: The cohort encompassed relapsing-remitting, secondary progressive and progressive-relapsing multiple sclerosis disease courses.

Built from TCR beta cDNA, the libraries had unique molecular identifiers in them. Input amounts of about 0.85 to 10 million T cells were used. These gave about 500,000 cDNA molecules, so each molecule approximated one T cell. One entry per CDR3 protein results from TCRdb running MiXCR on the PCR reads. The table includes fewer than 550,000 distinct CDR3 sequences, 30% to 40% detected once. As regards this clonotype: The target antigen is unknown.

Trimming took 0 bases from V and 5 from J, leaving 9 bases between them. This CDR3 is built from 14 residues. Germline CDR1 reads SGHRS; CDR2 reads YFSETQ. General study points: Significantly decreased normalized Chao1 diversity was recorded for multiple sclerosis patients relative to controls. Patients carried a handful of TRBV segments more frequently than controls did, and TRBV5-6, TRBV5-1 and TRBV20-1 were among them.

The origin of this receptor is a girl aged 2-17 years with multiple sclerosis. The rearrangement joins TRBV5-1 to TRBJ2-1; perhaps TRBD2 as D (5 bases). What was sequenced was blood. CDR3 coding DNA: TGCGCCAGCAGCTTGGCCGGACTGAACAATGAGCAGTTCTTC. It translates to CASSLAGLNNEQFF.